This T cell receptor (beta chain) was sequenced for a study of T cell responses to AZD1222 COVID-19 vaccine. Study background: Pooling was applied to second doses at about 4 or about 12 weeks.

This table comes from immunoSEQ multiplex PCR, and its TCRdb copy is limited to in-frame clones, with some not included. The repertoire holds 120,000 to 150,000 clones, with around 88% as singletons. V was pared by 5 bases and J by 1 base, with 12 bases between. The length of the CDR3 is 15 residues. Germline V gene lookup returns CDR1 SGHAT and CDR2 FQNNGV. The V call is TRBV11-2, the J call TRBJ1-5, with D unresolved. The source is an adult in good health. Material: peripheral blood, obtained on day 0 of AZD1222 vaccination. CDR3 coding DNA: TGTGCCAGCAGCCAAGGGCTAAAGAGCAATCAGCCCCAGCATTTT. It translates to CASSQGLKSNQPQHF. Together with reference TRBV11-2 and TRBJ1-5, the CDR3 gives the full variable domain: EAGVAQSPRYKIIEKRQSVAFWCNPISGHATLYWYQQILGQGPKLLIQFQNNGVVDDSQLPKDRFSAERLKGVDSTLKIQPAKLEDSAVYLCASSQGLKSNQPQHFGDGTRLSIL.